The 18 T cell receptor beta chains listed next were all sequenced from one sample in a study of T cells in Graves' hyperthyroidism and ophthalmopathy. It was RNA transcripts that yielded the amplified TCR beta CDR3 regions. TCR CDR3 underwent first-round RT-PCR with the HTBI primer set. MiXCR, applied by TCRdb to the multiplex PCR reads, yields one record per CDR3 protein. Of 500,000 to 800,000 distinct CDR3 sequences listed, less than 45% are singletons. Sequenced: peripheral blood or thyroid tissue (not recorded which). The receptors come from an adult man with Graves' disease, either hyperthyroidism or ophthalmopathy (not recorded which).

Ten or more counts support this clonotype. The rearrangement uses TRBV29-1 and TRBJ2-7, with 10 bases identical to TRBD1. The V gene end was trimmed by 7 bases and the J gene end by 6 bases; junction bases not matched to a gene: 6. This CDR3 contains 12 residues. Germline CDR1 SQVTM, CDR2 ANQGSEA. The CDR3 is CSGRQGASEQYF. The CDR3 DNA sequence: TGCAGCGGGCGACAGGGGGCTAGCGAGCAGTACTTC.

With regard to this clonotype: A much larger clone lies one base from this, so it may be a read error. The V and J genes are TRBV24-1 and TRBJ1-5; 7 bases are a match to TRBD1. The CDR3 runs 16 residues. V was clipped by 6 bases and J by 5 bases; unmatched bases: 12. Germline CDR1 KGHDR, CDR2 SFDVKD. The CDR3 reads CATSYSRQGHDQPQHF. As DNA, the CDR3 is TGTGCCACCAGTTACTCCCGACAGGGCCATGATCAGCCCCAGCATTTT.

This chain joins TRBV7-9 and TRBJ1-2, with 8 bases that match TRBD1. CDR1 SEHNR and CDR2 FQNEAQ come from the germline V gene (reference sequence). Germline trimming cut 5 bases from V and 4 bases from J; bases unmatched to any gene: 9. The CDR3 covers 15 residues. The CDR3 protein is CASSPRTGISYGYTF. The DNA for the CDR3 is TGTGCCAGCAGCCCAAGGACAGGGATCTCCTATGGCTACACCTTC. The whole variable domain, filled in from reference TRBV7-9 and TRBJ1-2, reads DTGVSQNPRHKITKRGQNVTFRCDPISEHNRLYWYRQTLGQGPEFLTYFQNEAQLEKSRLLSDRFSAERPKGSFSTLEIQRTEQGDSAMYLCASSPRTGISYGYTFGSGTRLTVV.

This clonotype has a handful of counts. The genes are TRBV5-8 and TRBJ1-5; maybe TRBD1 (6 bases). Germline lookup yields CDR1 SGHTS and CDR2 YDEGEE. CDR3 size: 15 residues. Trimming pared 4 bases from V and 1 base from J, leaving 12 bases between. CDR3 sequence (DNA): TGTGCCAGCAGCAGTGGACAGACGAGCAATCAGCCCCAGCATTTT. Its translation: CASSSGQTSNQPQHF.

This clonotype was seen just once. The chain uses TRBV11-1 and TRBJ2-7; TRBD2 agrees at 11 bases. V lost 5 bases, J lost 3 bases, and 6 bases stayed unmatched. The CDR3 sequence is 15 residues long. Per the germline V gene, CDR1 is SGHAT and CDR2 is FQDESV (reference sequence). CDR3 protein: CASSISGGGDYEQYF. CDR3 sequence (DNA): TGTGCCAGCAGCATTAGCGGGGGGGGGGACTACGAGCAGTACTTC.

The rearrangement joins TRBV10-3 to TRBJ2-5, with 15 nucleotides matching TRBD2. J gave up 1 base and V 4 bases, and 10 bases lay outside the gene matches. CDR3 length equals 19 residues. Per the germline V gene, CDR1 is ENHRY and CDR2 is SYGVKD. CDR3 DNA sequence: TGTGCCATCAGTGGCAGCCTCGGACTAGCGGGAGGGCTCCAAGAGACCCAGTACTTC. Amino acids: CAISGSLGLAGGLQETQYF.

This clonotype was seen more than once but under ten times. The chain links TRBV7-9 to TRBJ1-6; 12 nucleotides match TRBD1. The V gene end was trimmed by 3 bases and the J gene end by 10 bases; junction bases not matched to a gene: 4. This CDR3 is 15 amino acids long. The germline CDR1 and CDR2 sequences are SEHNR and FQNEAQ (reference sequence). CDR3 in amino acids: CASSLGQGAGSPLHF. The CDR3 coding sequence is TGTGCCAGCAGCTTGGGACAGGGGGCTGGATCACCCCTCCACTTT.

This clonotype was seen repeatedly, ten times or more. This sequence joins TRBV29-1 and TRBJ1-6, with D possibly being TRBD1 (5 bases). This CDR3 has 14 amino acids. V gave up 4 bases and J gave up 1 base, with 8 bases separating them. Germline V gene lookup returns CDR1 SQVTM and CDR2 ANQGSEA. This chain's CDR3 is CSVGDSSYNSPLHF. CDR3 in DNA: TGCAGCGTTGGCGACAGTTCCTATAATTCACCCCTCCACTTT.

This rearrangement joins TRBV25-1 to TRBJ1-2; D is perhaps TRBD1 (6 bases). The V end was cut by 9 bases, the J end by 2 bases, with 10 bases between. The length of the CDR3 is 12 residues. Germline V CDR1 and CDR2: MGHDK, SYGVNS. CDR3: CARGGINYGYTF. CDR3 in DNA: TGTGCCAGAGGGGGGATCAACTATGGCTACACCTTC.

J is TRBJ2-5 and V is TRBV20-1; D uncertain. Germline V gives CDR1 DFQATT, CDR2 SNEGSKA (reference sequence). V lost 1 base and J lost 4, with 22 bases in between. The CDR3 covers 17 residues. The CDR3 nucleotides read TGCAGTGCTAGAGCCCCAGGTCGCCCTAGGAGAGCAGAGACCCAGTACTTC. This translates into CSARAPGRPRRAETQYF.

Turning to this clonotype: The CDR3 ends on some other residue instead of the conserved phenylalanine or tryptophan, so this is likely a read error. Because the CDR3's place on the DNA is in doubt, the DNA is left out and the CDR3 is given as listed by TCRdb. This chain connects TRBV7-3 to TRBJ1-1; no DNA check was done on the table's D call, TRBD1. Germline values: CDR1 SGHTA, CDR2 FQGTGA. The CDR3 has 13 residues if both end residues are counted. This chain's CDR3 is CASSLTVEQGDLY.

The table lists this clonotype with a few counts. The rearrangement uses TRBV10-3 and TRBJ1-2; 12 bases fit TRBD1. V was clipped by 0 bases and J by 8 bases; unmatched bases: 16. Germline V gene sequence: CDR1 ENHRY, CDR2 SYGVKD. CDR3 length: 19 amino acids. The CDR3 reads CAISESILVRDRGRQGYTF. The DNA of the CDR3 is TGTGCCATCAGTGAGTCGATCCTGGTCCGGGACAGGGGGCGGCAGGGCTACACCTTC.

This chain joins TRBV29-1 and TRBJ1-1; D unresolved. Trimming took 7 bases from V and 0 from J, leaving 15 bases between them. The V gene's germline CDR1 is SQVTM and CDR2 ANQGSEA. The CDR3 is 14 residues long. The CDR3 bases are TGCAGCGCCCGACCAGGACCGATGAACACTGAAGCTTTCTTT. Translation gives CSARPGPMNTEAFF.

This clonotype occurred a few times. The chain is built from TRBV9 and TRBJ2-7; D remains unclear. This CDR3 region has 13 residues. V lost 4 bases and J lost 2, with 10 bases in between. The germline V gene encodes CDR1 SGDLS and CDR2 YYNGEE. The CDR3 DNA reads TGTGCCAGCAGCTGGGGATTTACCTACGAGCAGTACTTC. This gives the protein CASSWGFTYEQYF. Full variable domain (rest looked up from reference TRBV9 and TRBJ2-7): DSGVTQTPKHLITATGQRVTLRCSPRSGDLSVYWYQQSLDQGLQFLIQYYNGEERAKGNILERFSAQQFPDLHSELNLSSLELGDSALYFCASSWGFTYEQYFGPGTRLTVT.

This clonotype appeared once. This sequence may be a read error, since a much larger clone differs from it by one base. The rearrangement uses TRBV9 and TRBJ1-3; D unresolved. The CDR3 is made up of 16 amino acids. Per the germline V gene, CDR1 is SGDLS and CDR2 is YYNGEE. CDR3 in DNA: TGTGCCAGCAGCGTAGGGGAGGTGGTGGCTGGAAACACCTTATATTTT. Protein: CASSVGEVVAGNTLYF.

The chain combines TRBV10-3 with TRBJ1-1; TRBD1 is a possible D gene (6 bases). The CDR3 totals 15 residues. From germline, CDR1 is ENHRY and CDR2 SYGVKD. V was clipped by 7 bases and J by 1 base, with 16 bases between them. The CDR3 sequence: CAIKDTGTRNTEAFF. CDR3 bases: TGTGCCATCAAGGACACAGGGACGAGGAACACTGAAGCTTTCTTT.

This chain joins TRBV10-3 and TRBJ1-3; D gene ambiguous. The CDR3 is made up of 13 amino acids. Trimming stripped 10 bases from V and 3 bases from J, with 13 bases between. CDR1 ENHRY and CDR2 SYGVKD come from the germline V gene. Written as DNA, the CDR3 is TGTGCCAGCAGAGATGGGATTGGAAACACCATATATTTT. The encoded protein is CASRDGIGNTIYF.

This clonotype turned up a few times. J is TRBJ1-2 and V is TRBV20-1; the D is unclear. Trimming removed 1 base at V and 8 bases at J, with 17 bases between. The CDR3 consists of 14 residues. Germline loops: CDR1 DFQATT, CDR2 SNEGSKA (reference sequence). This CDR3 reads CSARGGRRLSGYTF. The CDR3 region has the DNA TGCAGTGCTAGAGGAGGGAGGAGGTTGTCGGGCTACACCTTC.